There are many counts of the clone carrying this T cell receptor beta chain. This entry comes from a study of T cells in Graves' hyperthyroidism and ophthalmopathy. TCR beta CDR3 regions were amplified from RNA transcripts. Using the HTBI primer set, a first-round RT-PCR was run on the TCR CDR3. TCRdb fed the multiplex PCR reads into MiXCR, producing one record per CDR3 protein. The sample has under 450,000 distinct CDR3 sequences; around 14% are singletons. Germline V gene data show CDR1 as LGHDT and CDR2 as YNNKEL (reference sequence). The CDR3 extends over 14 amino acids. Trimming cost V 4 bases and J 6 bases, with 13 bases left between them. Hyperthyroidism in the patients, aged 18 to 65, was newly diagnosed and under 2 months in duration.

This chain links TRBV3-1 with TRBJ1-5, with D unclear. The material sequenced was blood. This TCR derives from a woman between 18 and 30 years old with Graves' hyperthyroidism. CDR3 residues: CASSLTLSGQPQHF. CDR3 sequence (DNA): TGTGCCAGCAGCCTGACTTTGTCGGGTCAGCCCCAGCATTTT.